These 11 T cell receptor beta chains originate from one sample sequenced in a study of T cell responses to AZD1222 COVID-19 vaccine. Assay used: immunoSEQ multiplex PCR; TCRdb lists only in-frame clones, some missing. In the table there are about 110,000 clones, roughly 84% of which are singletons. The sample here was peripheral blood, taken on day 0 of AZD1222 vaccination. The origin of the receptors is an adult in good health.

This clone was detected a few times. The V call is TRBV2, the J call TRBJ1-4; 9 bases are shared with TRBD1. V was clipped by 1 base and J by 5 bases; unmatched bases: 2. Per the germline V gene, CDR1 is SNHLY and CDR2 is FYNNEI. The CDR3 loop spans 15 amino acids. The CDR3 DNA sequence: TGTGCCAGCAGTGAAGGGACAGGGGACAATGAAAAACTGTTTTTT. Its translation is CASSEGTGDNEKLFF.

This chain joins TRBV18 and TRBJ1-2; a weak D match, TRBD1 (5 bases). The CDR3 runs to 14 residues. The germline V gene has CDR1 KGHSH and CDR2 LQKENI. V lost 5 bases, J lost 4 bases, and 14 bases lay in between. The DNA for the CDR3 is TGTGCCAGCTCAACGGGACTCGTTTTCTATGGCTACACCTTC. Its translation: CASSTGLVFYGYTF.

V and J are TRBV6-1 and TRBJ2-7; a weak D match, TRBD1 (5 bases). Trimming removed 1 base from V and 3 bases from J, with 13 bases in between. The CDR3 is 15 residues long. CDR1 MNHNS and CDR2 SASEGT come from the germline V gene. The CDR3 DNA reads TGTGCCAGCAGTGAAGGGAATAGACAGTACTACGAGCAGTACTTC. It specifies CASSEGNRQYYEQYF.

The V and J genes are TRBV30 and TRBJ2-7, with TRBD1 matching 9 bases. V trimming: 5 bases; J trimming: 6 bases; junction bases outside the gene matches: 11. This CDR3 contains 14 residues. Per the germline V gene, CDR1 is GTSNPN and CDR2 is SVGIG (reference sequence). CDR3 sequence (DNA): TGTGCCTGGGGCCCCGGGACAGGGTCCCTCGAGCAGTACTTC. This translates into CAWGPGTGSLEQYF. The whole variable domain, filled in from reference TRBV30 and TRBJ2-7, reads SQTIHQWPATLVQPVGSPLSLECTVEGTSNPNLYWYRQAAGRGLQLLFYSVGIGQISSEVPQNLSASRPQDRQFILSSKKLLLSDSGFYLCAWGPGTGSLEQYFGPGTRLTVT.

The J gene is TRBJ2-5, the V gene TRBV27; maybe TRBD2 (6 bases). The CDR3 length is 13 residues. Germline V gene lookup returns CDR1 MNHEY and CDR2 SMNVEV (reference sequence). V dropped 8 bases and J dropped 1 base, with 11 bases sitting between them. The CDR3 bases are TGTGCCAGCCGTAAGCGGGCCCAAGAGACCCAGTACTTC. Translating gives CASRKRAQETQYF.

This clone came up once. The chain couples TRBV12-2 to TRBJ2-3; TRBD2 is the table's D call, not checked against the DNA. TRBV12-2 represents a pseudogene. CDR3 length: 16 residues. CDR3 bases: TGTGCAAGTCGCCACCGAAGACTAGCCGCTCAGGATACGCAGTATTTT. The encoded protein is CASRHRRLAAQDTQYF.

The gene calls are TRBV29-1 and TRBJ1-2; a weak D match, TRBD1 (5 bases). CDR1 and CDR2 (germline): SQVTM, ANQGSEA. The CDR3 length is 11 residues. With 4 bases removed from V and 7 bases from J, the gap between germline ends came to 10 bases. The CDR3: CSVGGGSGYTF. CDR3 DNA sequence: TGCAGCGTTGGGGGCGGGTCTGGCTACACCTTC.

The CDR3 region has the DNA TGTGCCAGCACCACGGACCCGAGCTCCTACGAGCAGTACTTC. It translates to CASTTDPSSYEQYF. The V gene is TRBV28, the J gene TRBJ2-7; no clear D. The CDR3 consists of 14 residues. Germline V lookup: CDR1 MDHEN, CDR2 SYDVKM. V lost 7 bases and J lost 0, with 13 bases in between. The full variable domain, its missing parts supplied by reference TRBV28 and TRBJ2-7, is DVKVTQSSRYLVKRTGEKVFLECVQDMDHENMFWYRQDPGLGLRLIYFSYDVKMKEKGDIPEGYSVSREKKERFSLILESASTNQTSMYLCASTTDPSSYEQYFGPGTRLTVT.

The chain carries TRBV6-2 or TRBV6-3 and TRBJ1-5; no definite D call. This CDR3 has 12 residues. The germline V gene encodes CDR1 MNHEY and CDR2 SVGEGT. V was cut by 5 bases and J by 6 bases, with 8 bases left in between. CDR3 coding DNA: TGTGCCAGCAGTCCACTCGGTCAGCCCCAGCATTTT. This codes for CASSPLGQPQHF.

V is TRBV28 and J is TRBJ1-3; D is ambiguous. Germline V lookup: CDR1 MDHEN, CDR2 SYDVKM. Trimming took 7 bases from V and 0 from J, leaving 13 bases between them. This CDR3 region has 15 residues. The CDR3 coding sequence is TGTGCCAGCACCCTTGGGGTCACCTCTGGAAACACCATATATTTT. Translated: CASTLGVTSGNTIYF.

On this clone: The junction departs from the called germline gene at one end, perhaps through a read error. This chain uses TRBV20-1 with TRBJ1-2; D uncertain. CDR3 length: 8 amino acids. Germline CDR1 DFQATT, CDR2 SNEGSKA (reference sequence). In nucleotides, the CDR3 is TGCAGTGCTAGGAATCTCCTCTTC. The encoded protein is CSARNLLF.